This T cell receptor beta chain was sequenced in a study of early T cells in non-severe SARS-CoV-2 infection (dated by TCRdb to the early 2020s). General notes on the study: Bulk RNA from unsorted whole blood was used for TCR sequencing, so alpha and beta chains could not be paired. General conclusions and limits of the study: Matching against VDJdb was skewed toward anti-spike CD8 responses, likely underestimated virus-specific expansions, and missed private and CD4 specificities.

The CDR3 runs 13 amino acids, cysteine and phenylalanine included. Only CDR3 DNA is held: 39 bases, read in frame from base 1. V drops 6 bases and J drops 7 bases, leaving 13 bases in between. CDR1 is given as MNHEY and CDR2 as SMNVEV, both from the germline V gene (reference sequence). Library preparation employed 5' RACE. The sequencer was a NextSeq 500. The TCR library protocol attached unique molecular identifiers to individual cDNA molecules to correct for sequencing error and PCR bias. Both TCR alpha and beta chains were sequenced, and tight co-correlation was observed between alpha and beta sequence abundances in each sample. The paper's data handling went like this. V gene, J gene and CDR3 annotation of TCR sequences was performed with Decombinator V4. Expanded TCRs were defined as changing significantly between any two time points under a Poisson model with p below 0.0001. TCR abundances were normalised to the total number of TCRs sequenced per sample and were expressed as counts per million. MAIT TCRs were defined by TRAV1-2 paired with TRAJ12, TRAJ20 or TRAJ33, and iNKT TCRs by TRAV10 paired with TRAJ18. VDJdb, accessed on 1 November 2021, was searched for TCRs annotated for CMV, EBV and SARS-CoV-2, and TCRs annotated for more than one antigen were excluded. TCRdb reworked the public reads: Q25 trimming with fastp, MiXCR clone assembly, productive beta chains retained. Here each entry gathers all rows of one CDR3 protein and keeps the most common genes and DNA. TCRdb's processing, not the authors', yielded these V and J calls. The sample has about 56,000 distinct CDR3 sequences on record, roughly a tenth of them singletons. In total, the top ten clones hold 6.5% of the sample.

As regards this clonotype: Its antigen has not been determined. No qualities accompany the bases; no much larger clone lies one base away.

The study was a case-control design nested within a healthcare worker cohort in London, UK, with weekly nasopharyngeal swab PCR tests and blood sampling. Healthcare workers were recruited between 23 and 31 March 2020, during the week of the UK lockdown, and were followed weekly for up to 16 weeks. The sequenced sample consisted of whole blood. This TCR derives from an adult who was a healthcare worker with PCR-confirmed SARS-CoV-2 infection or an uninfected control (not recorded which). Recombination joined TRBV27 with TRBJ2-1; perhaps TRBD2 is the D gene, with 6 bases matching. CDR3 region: CASSFLAGNEQFF. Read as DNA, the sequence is TGTGCCAGCAGCTTCCTCGCGGGGAATGAGCAGTTCTTC.